This T cell receptor (delta chain) was found in a study of γδ T cells in repeated Plasmodium falciparum infection (dated by TCRdb to 2020 to 2022). Study-wide context: Malian children exposed to intense seasonal malaria transmission were enrolled in the natural-infection arm and compared with Australian children matched for age and gender. In the study, the shaping of the human gammadelta T cell repertoire by repeated Plasmodium falciparum infection was examined using natural infection in Mali and controlled human malaria infection. Five malaria-naive U.S. adults underwent four controlled human malaria infections by bites from P. falciparum NF54-infected Anopheles stephensi mosquitoes over roughly 580 days. Controlled-infection subjects were sampled at baseline, immediately before selected infections, and 21 days after each infection. Malian gammadelta TCR repertoires were analysed cross-sectionally during no-transmission periods and were analysed longitudinally across acute febrile malaria episodes. Findings and caveats that apply to the study as a whole: The Malian cohort came from a small rural village of predominantly one ethnic group, limiting generalizability. Analysis of inter-individual variability in gammadelta T cell responses was limited by the small size of the controlled-infection cohort. Across time and infection, the Vgamma9/Vdelta2+ TCR repertoires showed a highly stable polyclonal makeup, with many TCRgamma sequences overlapping between individuals. Compared with the repertoires of Australian children, the Vdelta2-negative gammadelta TCR repertoires of Malian children appeared more clonally expanded, less diverse and less shared. In Vdelta2-negative gammadelta TCR repertoires, which were largely Vdelta1+, repeated controlled infections appeared to drive waves of new clonotype selection.

The cysteine opens and the phenylalanine closes a CDR3 of 18 amino acids. The retained sequence is limited to the CDR3, 54 bases, with the frame set at the first base. Looking up the germline V gene yields CDR1 TSWWSYY and CDR2 QGS. Vgamma9/Vdelta2+ and Vdelta2-negative gammadelta T cell populations were flow-sorted from peripheral blood mononuclear cells for bulk TCR repertoire analysis. Receptor libraries were prepared by multiplex PCR. Sequenced on an Illumina MiSeq. Every sorted gammadelta T cell sample had both its TCR gamma (TRG) and TCR delta (TRD) chains sequenced. Regarding the original processing steps: Repertoire analyses included clonotype tree plots, accumulated frequency of the top 20 clonotypes, diversity index (DI) and D75 metrics. TCRdb called clones from the public reads with CATT, and repeated DNA sequences were later combined into one row. TCRdb, not the authors, supplied the V and J calls. This sample has around 49,000 delta-chain clones in its table, and about 2% of those were observed once. The biggest ten clones account for roughly a quarter of the sample.

This clone was counted ten times or more. The antigen it recognizes is unknown. A read error is likely here: a far larger clone is one base away. The sample holds other DNA sequences that translate to the same CDR3. The clonotype was recovered from a pool of human donors (malaria-infected and uninfected, not separated). The material sequenced was gamma-delta T cells from blood. Recombination linked TRDV1 to TRDJ2; the D segment cannot be called with confidence. The J gene was missing in TCRdb and was found by matching the end of the DNA to germline. CDR3 loop: CALGNLNPITLGTAQLFF. The DNA is TGCGCTCTTGGGAATCTAAATCCCATTACACTTGGAACAGCACAACTCTTCTTT.